The 27 T cell receptor beta chains presented below share a single source sample, sequenced in a study of blood T cell repertoires in COVID-19. Libraries were prepared by immunoSEQ multiplex PCR; TCRdb keeps only in-frame clonotypes and omits some of them. The sample lists 100,000 to 130,000 clones; 80% to 90% were seen once. Material for sequencing was peripheral blood. Receptor source: a man in his forties or fifties with active or convalescent COVID-19.

This rearrangement joins TRBV5-8 to TRBJ2-6; no reliable D call. CDR1 is SGHTS and CDR2 is YDEGEE in the germline V gene. Trimming left V 4 bases short and J 4 bases short, with 12 bases between. The CDR3 length is 15 residues. CDR3 sequence (DNA): TGTGCCAGCAGCCCGAGAGGCTCCGGGGCCAACGTCCTGACTTTC. This sequence encodes CASSPRGSGANVLTF.

This clone was found once. CDR3 sequence reads: CASSFDRGPGELFF. CDR3 bases: TGTGCCAGCAGCTTTGACAGGGGGCCCGGGGAGCTGTTTTTT. J is TRBJ2-2 and V is TRBV7-3; 10 bases line up with TRBD1. The CDR3 covers 14 residues. Germline V gene lookup returns CDR1 SGHTA and CDR2 FQGTGA. J was trimmed by 6 bases and V by 3 bases; bases with no gene match: 1. Full variable domain (outside the CDR3, taken from reference TRBV7-3 and TRBJ2-2): GAGVSQTPSNKVTEKGKYVELRCDPISGHTALYWYRQSLGQGPEFLIYFQGTGAADDSGLPNDRFFAVRPEGSVSTLKIQRTERGDSAVYLCASSFDRGPGELFFGEGSRLTVL.

The CDR3 DNA follows: TGTGCCATCAGTGAGTCATCGCAGGGGTACTATGGCTACACCTTC. Translation: CAISESSQGYYGYTF. V is TRBV10-3 and J is TRBJ1-2, with a tentative D call TRBD1 (6 bases). Germline values: CDR1 ENHRY, CDR2 SYGVKD. There are 15 residues in the CDR3. V lost 0 bases and J lost 3, with 11 bases in between.

The chain employs TRBV5-1 and TRBJ1-4, with a tentative D call TRBD1 (5 bases). The V end lost 4 bases, the J end lost 4 bases, and 14 bases lay between the germline ends. The CDR3 is 15 residues long. Germline V gene sequence: CDR1 SGHRS, CDR2 YFSETQ. DNA of the CDR3: TGCGCCAGCAGCGCGTTGACAGAGCTTAATGAAAAACTGTTTTTT. This encodes CASSALTELNEKLFF.

The chain uses TRBV11-2 and TRBJ1-2; D is possibly TRBD1 (6 bases). The CDR3 extends over 15 amino acids. The ends were cut back, 4 bases at V and 0 bases at J, with 12 bases in the middle. Per germline, CDR1 SGHAT and CDR2 FQNNGV. The CDR3: CASSWGHTPNYGYTF. As DNA, the CDR3 is TGTGCCAGCAGCTGGGGACACACGCCTAACTATGGCTACACCTTC.

The CDR3 sequence: CASSPPNSGRAGYEQYF. As DNA, the CDR3 is TGTGCCAGCTCACCACCGAACAGCGGGAGGGCCGGGTACGAGCAGTACTTC. This chain links TRBV18 with TRBJ2-7; 10 nucleotides match TRBD2. J gave up 4 bases and V 0 bases, and 9 bases lay outside the gene matches. Per germline, CDR1 KGHSH and CDR2 LQKENI. The CDR3 is 17 amino acids.

The chain recombines TRBV6-6 with TRBJ2-7; 8 bases align to TRBD2. The germline gives CDR1 MNHNY, CDR2 SVGAGI (reference sequence). The V and J ends lost 5 bases and 0 bases, in that order; junction bases with no gene match: 12. This CDR3 comprises 17 residues. For the CDR3, the DNA is TGTGCCAGCAGTCGGGCGTCTAGCGGGCGAAGCTCCTACGAGCAGTACTTC. Translating gives CASSRASSGRSSYEQYF.

The genes are TRBV4-1 and TRBJ2-7; no clear D gene. The germline V gene encodes CDR1 MGHRA and CDR2 YSYEKL. With 0 bases removed from V and 0 bases from J, the gap between germline ends came to 9 bases. The CDR3 is made up of 15 amino acids. The CDR3 DNA reads as TGCGCCAGCAGCCAAGATTATCCAGGCTCCTACGAGCAGTACTTC. Residues: CASSQDYPGSYEQYF.

J is TRBJ2-5 and V is TRBV6-5; 8 positions match TRBD1. The CDR3 runs to 14 residues. V shed 4 bases and J 5 bases; nucleotides not matched to a gene: 6. Germline-derived CDR1 and CDR2 are MNHEY and SVGAGI. Written as DNA, the CDR3 is TGTGCCAGCAGTTCATACAGGGGGTCGGAGACCCAGTACTTC. Residues: CASSSYRGSETQYF.

CDR3 coding DNA: TGTGCCAGCAGCGTAGCCCCGGACACTGAAGCTTTCTTT. Protein product: CASSVAPDTEAFF. The chain joins TRBV9 to TRBJ1-1; D ambiguous. This CDR3 is built from 13 residues. Germline V gene data show CDR1 as SGDLS and CDR2 as YYNGEE. The V end lost 0 bases, the J end lost 3 bases, and 6 bases lay between the germline ends.

The chain uses TRBV5-1 and TRBJ1-1, with D perhaps TRBD1 (6 bases). The length of the CDR3 is 14 residues. Germline values: CDR1 SGHRS, CDR2 YFSETQ. Trimming removed 3 bases at V and 4 bases at J, with 13 bases between. CDR3 amino acids: CASSSDSLGTEAFF. In DNA, the CDR3 is TGCGCCAGCAGCTCGGACAGTCTTGGCACTGAAGCTTTCTTT.

V gene TRBV3-1 (or the pseudogene TRBV3-2) combines with J gene TRBJ2-5; 9 positions match TRBD1. Trimming took 1 base from V and 4 from J; bases not matched to a gene: 4. The CDR3 sequence is 15 residues long. Looked up from germline, CDR1 is LGHDT and CDR2 is YNNKEL (reference sequence). Written as DNA, the CDR3 is TGTGCCAGCAGCCAAGGTGGGACAGGGAGAGAGACCCAGTACTTC. It translates to CASSQGGTGRETQYF.

This chain uses TRBV11-2 with TRBJ1-6; a possible D gene is TRBD1 (5 bases). The CDR3 extends over 18 amino acids. CDR1 is SGHAT and CDR2 is FQNNGV in the germline V gene. V lost 6 bases and J lost 5, with 23 bases in between. In nucleotides, the CDR3 is TGTGCCAGCAGACCTACCCTCCGGAGGGGCATCAATAATTCACCCCTCCACTTT. As protein: CASRPTLRRGINNSPLHF. The full variable domain, in which reference TRBV11-2 and TRBJ1-6 provide the parts outside the CDR3, is EAGVAQSPRYKIIEKRQSVAFWCNPISGHATLYWYQQILGQGPKLLIQFQNNGVVDDSQLPKDRFSAERLKGVDSTLKIQPAKLEDSAVYLCASRPTLRRGINNSPLHFGNGTRLTVT.

This clone was seen only once. V is TRBV5-1 and J is TRBJ2-3; D remains unclear. This CDR3 is 14 amino acids long. Trimming pared 3 bases from V and 0 bases from J, leaving 8 bases between. CDR1 SGHRS and CDR2 YFSETQ come from the germline V gene. DNA for the CDR3: TGCGCCAGCAGCTCAGTAAAAAGCACAGATACGCAGTATTTT. This gives the protein CASSSVKSTDTQYF.

The chain uses TRBV5-6 and TRBJ1-3; no clear D gene. The CDR3 contains 12 residues. Germline assignment: CDR1 SGHDT and CDR2 YYEEEE. V was trimmed by 3 bases and J by 7 bases, leaving 8 bases between them. CDR3 sequence reads: CASSSSLNTIYF. The CDR3, as DNA: TGTGCCAGCAGCTCGTCCCTGAACACCATATATTTT.

This clone was counted once. This sequence joins TRBV4-1 and TRBJ1-5, with a tentative D call TRBD1 (6 bases). CDR3 length: 15 amino acids. Looked up from germline, CDR1 is MGHRA and CDR2 is YSYEKL. The V gene lost 8 bases and the J gene lost 1 base, with 15 bases spanning the gap. In nucleotides, the CDR3 is TGCGCCAGCCGATACCTTGACAGGAGCAATCAGCCCCAGCATTTT. Translating gives CASRYLDRSNQPQHF.

Worth noting for this clone: As the CDR3 is not closed by the conserved phenylalanine or tryptophan, this likely results from a read error. It is unclear where the CDR3 begins or ends on the DNA, so no DNA is shown, and the CDR3 is as TCRdb lists it. J is TRBJ1-4 and V is TRBV7-8; the D call of TRBD1 is as the table states it, not checked on the DNA. CDR1 is SGHVS, CDR2 FQNEAQ, per germline. The CDR3 sequence runs 13 residues, both termini included. The CDR3 reads CASSLGSRDRVHL.

V is TRBV5-1 and J is TRBJ2-3; no clear D. CDR1 is SGHRS, CDR2 YFSETQ, per germline. Trimming took off 4 bases at V and 5 bases at J, with 8 bases between the two ends. The CDR3 is made up of 12 amino acids. CDR3 sequence (DNA): TGCGCCAGCAGCCCGGTGGTAGATACGCAGTATTTT. Amino acid sequence: CASSPVVDTQYF.

The V gene is TRBV19, the J gene TRBJ2-7; 8 positions agree with TRBD1. The V segment lost 3 bases and the J segment 4 bases; nucleotides outside the gene matches: 11. CDR1 is LNHDA, CDR2 SQIVND, per germline (reference sequence). The CDR3 runs 16 residues. CDR3 protein: CASSIPPGTGKYEQYF. The CDR3 nucleotides are TGTGCCAGTAGTATCCCACCTGGGACAGGTAAATACGAGCAGTACTTC.

The CDR3 is CASSLATSTDTQYF. The CDR3, as DNA: TGTGCCAGCAGTTTGGCGACTAGCACAGATACGCAGTATTTT. The gene calls are TRBV2 and TRBJ2-3; D gene uncertain. The CDR3 covers 14 residues. The germline V gene encodes CDR1 SNHLY and CDR2 FYNNEI. Trimming took off 5 bases at V and 0 bases at J, with 9 bases between the two ends.

The chain combines TRBV4-3 with TRBJ2-3; D not certain. V was cut by 0 bases and J by 5 bases, with 9 bases left in between. The CDR3 has 14 amino acids. Germline loops: CDR1 LGHNA, CDR2 YSLEER. The CDR3 nucleotides are TGCGCCAGCAGCCAAGACTCCAGACTAGATACGCAGTATTTT. Amino acid sequence: CASSQDSRLDTQYF.

A word on this clone: An end of the junction differs from the germline gene, which may be a read error. The V call is TRBV19, the J call TRBJ1-1, with D unclear. The CDR3 is 12 residues long. Germline V gene sequence: CDR1 LNHDA, CDR2 SQIVND (reference sequence). The CDR3 here is CASSLFNNEAFF. CDR3 sequence (DNA): TGTGCCAGTAGCCTTTTCAACAATGAAGCTTTCTTT.

The count of this clone is one. The chain has TRBV4-2 and TRBJ2-2, with D perhaps matching TRBD2 (5 bases). This CDR3 has 21 amino acids. V was clipped by 2 bases and J by 0 bases, with 25 bases between them. CDR1 LGHNA and CDR2 YNFKEQ come from the germline V gene. CDR3 sequence reads: CASSQLSSFGFAGTNTGELFF. Written as DNA, the CDR3 is TGTGCCAGCAGCCAACTGAGTAGCTTCGGATTCGCGGGTACGAACACCGGGGAGCTGTTTTTT.

This chain joins TRBV9 and TRBJ2-5; 8 bases agree with TRBD2. CDR3 size: 15 residues. Germline V gives CDR1 SGDLS, CDR2 YYNGEE. The V segment lost 0 bases and the J segment 6 bases; nucleotides outside the gene matches: 7. The CDR3 loop is CASSVGGSGKQTQYF. The CDR3 DNA is TGTGCCAGCAGCGTAGGAGGTAGCGGGAAACAGACCCAGTACTTC. The full variable domain, its missing parts supplied by reference TRBV9 and TRBJ2-5, is DSGVTQTPKHLITATGQRVTLRCSPRSGDLSVYWYQQSLDQGLQFLIQYYNGEERAKGNILERFSAQQFPDLHSELNLSSLELGDSALYFCASSVGGSGKQTQYFGPGTRLLVL.

The chain has TRBV19 and TRBJ2-1; possibly TRBD1 for D (5 bases). From germline, CDR1 is LNHDA and CDR2 SQIVND (reference sequence). The V gene lost 6 bases and the J gene lost 4 bases, with 13 bases spanning the gap. This CDR3 comprises 14 residues. The CDR3 is CASSLRQTYNEQFF. CDR3 nucleotide sequence: TGTGCCAGTAGCCTTAGACAGACGTACAATGAGCAGTTCTTC.

This clone was observed once. The chain couples TRBV20-1 to TRBJ1-2; D possibly corresponds to TRBD1 (5 bases). Germline values: CDR1 DFQATT, CDR2 SNEGSKA (reference sequence). V lost 6 bases to trimming and J lost 3 bases, with 8 bases between them. The CDR3 spans 11 residues. CDR3 DNA: TGCAGTGCCCCGACAGACTATGGCTACACCTTC. As protein: CSAPTDYGYTF.

The J gene is TRBJ1-1, the V gene TRBV24-1; 7 bases fit TRBD1. V was clipped by 4 bases and J by 8 bases; unmatched bases: 6. The CDR3 has 13 amino acids. CDR1 KGHDR and CDR2 SFDVKD come from the germline V gene. The CDR3 loop is CATSDLTGMEAFF. The CDR3 DNA is TGTGCCACCAGTGACCTGACAGGGATGGAAGCTTTCTTT.